The 14 T cell receptor beta chains in this list originate from one sample, sequenced in a study of beta chain features in type 1 diabetes. Of the isolated RNA, all was reverse transcribed, and so the sequenced material was expressed TCRB transcripts. The data were produced by immunoSEQ multiplex PCR, yet TCRdb's version contains in-frame clones alone and is incomplete. The table has approximately 340,000 clones, over 13% seen once. The sequenced sample consisted of naive CD4+ T cells from blood. The receptors here all came from a woman aged 18-29 years in good health.

This clone was seen only a few times. The chain carries TRBV5-4 and TRBJ2-7; perhaps TRBD2 as D (6 bases). CDR3 length: 15 amino acids. V was pared by 0 bases and J by 4 bases, with 14 bases between. The germline CDR1 and CDR2 sequences are SGHNT and YYREEE (reference sequence). CDR3 residues: CASSLDLGEAYEQYF. CDR3 coding DNA: TGTGCCAGCAGCTTGGATCTTGGGGAGGCGTACGAGCAGTACTTC.

This chain links TRBV4-2 with TRBJ1-2; 7 bases are a match to TRBD1. V gave up 3 bases and J gave up 4 bases; unmatched junction bases: 11. The CDR3 extends over 16 amino acids. Germline assignment: CDR1 LGHNA and CDR2 YNFKEQ. CDR3 in DNA: TGTGCCAGCAGCCACGACGGGAACAGGGGTGCCTATGGCTACACCTTC. It is translated as CASSHDGNRGAYGYTF.

This chain joins TRBV28 and TRBJ1-4; possibly TRBD1 for D (6 bases). Trimming removed 6 bases from V and 5 bases from J, with 13 bases in between. CDR3 size: 14 residues. CDR1 and CDR2 (germline): MDHEN, SYDVKM. The CDR3 here is CASRVGQPNEKLFF. The CDR3 DNA sequence: TGTGCCAGCAGGGTCGGACAGCCGAATGAAAAACTGTTTTTT.

This clone came up a few times. V gene TRBV6-4 combines with J gene TRBJ2-3; the match to TRBD1 covers 7 bases. Germline V lookup: CDR1 MRHNA, CDR2 SNTAGT. V lost 6 bases and J lost 1; bases outside the gene matches: 4. The CDR3 is 14 amino acids. CDR3 bases: TGTGCCAGCAGGCTCGACAGGGGCACAGATACGCAGTATTTT. It translates to CASRLDRGTDTQYF.

This clone was detected only a few times. V usage is TRBV19 and J usage is TRBJ1-5; D ambiguous. Germline assignment: CDR1 LNHDA and CDR2 SQIVND (reference sequence). The ends were cut back, 3 bases at V and 5 bases at J, with 8 bases in the middle. The CDR3 sequence is 13 residues long. The CDR3: CASSMGVDQPQHF. The DNA of the CDR3 is TGTGCCAGTAGTATGGGCGTAGATCAGCCCCAGCATTTT.

CDR3 coding DNA: TGTGCCAGCAGCTTAAACAGGGGATCAACCTACGAGCAGTACTTC. Translated: CASSLNRGSTYEQYF. The J gene is TRBJ2-7, the V gene TRBV7-9; 7 bases match TRBD1. Germline V lookup: CDR1 SEHNR, CDR2 FQNEAQ (reference sequence). V was clipped by 2 bases and J by 2 bases; unmatched bases: 6. The CDR3 sequence is 15 residues long.

In its sample, this clone was seen a few times. The chain joins TRBV27 to TRBJ2-5, with D possibly TRBD2 on 7 matching bases. Germline V CDR1 and CDR2: MNHEY, SMNVEV (reference sequence). This CDR3 region has 14 residues. The V end was cut by 6 bases, the J end by 3 bases, with 14 bases between. This CDR3 is CASSVGGLKETQYF. The CDR3 nucleotides read TGTGCCAGCAGCGTGGGGGGGCTAAAAGAGACCCAGTACTTC.

This clone was seen only a few times. V usage is TRBV14 and J usage is TRBJ2-1; D perhaps matches TRBD1 (6 bases). CDR3 length: 16 amino acids. In germline, CDR1 is SGHDN, CDR2 FVKESK. The V gene lost 2 bases and the J gene lost 6 bases, with 17 bases spanning the gap. This CDR3 is CASSQRLLDRPNEQFF. As DNA, the CDR3 is TGTGCCAGCAGCCAACGTCTCCTGGACAGACCCAATGAGCAGTTCTTC.

This clone was seen only a few times. V and J are TRBV7-2 and TRBJ2-2, with 9 bases aligning to TRBD2. J gave up 5 bases and V 5 bases, and 9 bases lay outside the gene matches. The CDR3 is 16 amino acids. In germline, CDR1 is SGHTA, CDR2 FQGNSA. The CDR3 DNA sequence: TGTGCCAGCAGCCCCTATAGCGGGAGAGGGACCGGGGAGCTGTTTTTT. Translation gives CASSPYSGRGTGELFF.

This clone turned up a few times. The chain is built from TRBV20-1 and TRBJ2-5; perhaps TRBD2 as D (5 bases). The J call may be incorrect, as the DNA end agrees better with TRBJ2-7. CDR3 size: 11 residues. Germline assignment: CDR1 DFQATT and CDR2 SNEGSKA (reference sequence). This CDR3 reads CSARRVYEQYF. The CDR3 coding sequence is TGCAGTGCTAGGAGGGTCTACGAGCAGTACTTC.

This clone was seen more than once but under ten times. The chain has TRBV19 and TRBJ1-2; D gene uncertain. The CDR3 covers 15 residues. V was pared by 5 bases and J by 2 bases, with 15 bases between. CDR1 and CDR2 from the germline V gene are LNHDA and SQIVND (reference sequence). The CDR3 loop reads CASSSRGSFNYGYTF. CDR3 sequence (DNA): TGTGCCAGTAGTTCCCGAGGGAGCTTCAACTATGGCTACACCTTC.

The chain links TRBV14 to TRBJ2-2, with 7 bases that match TRBD1. This CDR3 comprises 16 residues. The junction had 5 bases not matched to a gene; V was cut back by 4 bases and J by 0 bases. The V gene's germline CDR1 is SGHDN and CDR2 FVKESK. The CDR3 DNA sequence: TGTGCCAGCAGCCTTCCCGGGACAGCGAACACCGGGGAGCTGTTTTTT. Protein: CASSLPGTANTGELFF.

The rearrangement links TRBV9 to TRBJ2-2; D unclear. CDR1 is SGDLS, CDR2 YYNGEE, per germline. This CDR3 contains 13 residues. V lost 0 bases and J 4 bases, leaving 4 bases between the germline ends. CDR3 sequence reads: CASSVDGTGELFF. The CDR3, as DNA: TGTGCCAGCAGCGTAGACGGCACCGGGGAGCTGTTTTTT.

A few counts support this clone. The chain carries TRBV11-2 and TRBJ2-1, with 9 bases lining up with TRBD1. CDR3 length: 16 residues. Unmatched junction bases numbered 11, after V lost 5 bases and J lost 6 bases. Germline CDR1 reads SGHAT; CDR2 reads FQNNGV. CDR3 region: CASSPFGTGRINEQFF. The CDR3 DNA reads TGTGCCAGCAGCCCCTTCGGGACAGGGCGAATCAATGAGCAGTTCTTC. Drawing the rest from reference TRBV11-2 and TRBJ2-1, the complete variable domain is EAGVAQSPRYKIIEKRQSVAFWCNPISGHATLYWYQQILGQGPKLLIQFQNNGVVDDSQLPKDRFSAERLKGVDSTLKIQPAKLEDSAVYLCASSPFGTGRINEQFFGPGTRLTVL.